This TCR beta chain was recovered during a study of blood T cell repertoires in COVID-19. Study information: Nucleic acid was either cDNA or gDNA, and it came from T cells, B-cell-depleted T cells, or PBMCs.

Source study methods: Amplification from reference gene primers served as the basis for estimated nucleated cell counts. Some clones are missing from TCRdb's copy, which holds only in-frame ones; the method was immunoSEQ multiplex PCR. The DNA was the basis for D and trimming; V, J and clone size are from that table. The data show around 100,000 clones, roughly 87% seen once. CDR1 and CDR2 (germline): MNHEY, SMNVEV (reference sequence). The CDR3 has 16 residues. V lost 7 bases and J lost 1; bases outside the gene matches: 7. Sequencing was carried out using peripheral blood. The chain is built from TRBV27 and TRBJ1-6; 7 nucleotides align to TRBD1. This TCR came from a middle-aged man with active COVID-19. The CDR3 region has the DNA TGTGCCAGCACCCCGGACAGGCGGTCCTATAATTCACCCCTCCACTTT. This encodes CASTPDRRSYNSPLHF.